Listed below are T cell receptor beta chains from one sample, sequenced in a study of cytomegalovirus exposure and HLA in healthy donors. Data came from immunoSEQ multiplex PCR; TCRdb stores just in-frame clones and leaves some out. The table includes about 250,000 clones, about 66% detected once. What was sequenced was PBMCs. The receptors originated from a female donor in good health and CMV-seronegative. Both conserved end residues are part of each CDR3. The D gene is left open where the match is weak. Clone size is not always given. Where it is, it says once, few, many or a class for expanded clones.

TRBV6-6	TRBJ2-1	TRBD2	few	CASSYQRENNEQFF	TGTGCCAGCAGTTACCAGCGGGAAAACAATGAGCAGTTCTTC
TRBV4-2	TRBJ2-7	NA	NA	CASSQDPVTYEQYF	TGTGCCAGCAGCCAAGATCCGGTAACCTACGAGCAGTACTTC
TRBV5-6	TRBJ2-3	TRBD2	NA	CASSLGLAGSTDTQYF	TGTGCCAGCAGCTTGGGTCTAGCGGGCAGCACAGATACGCAGTATTTT
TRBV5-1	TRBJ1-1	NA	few	CASSLERENTEAFF	TGCGCCAGCAGCTTGGAACGGGAGAACACTGAAGCTTTCTTT
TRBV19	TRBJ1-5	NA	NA	CARPGGEGQPQHF	TGTGCCAGGCCGGGGGGGGAGGGACAGCCCCAGCATTTT
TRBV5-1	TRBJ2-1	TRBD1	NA	CASSLGRGPYNEQFF	TGCGCCAGCAGCTTGGGTAGGGGGCCCTACAATGAGCAGTTCTTC
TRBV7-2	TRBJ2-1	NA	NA	CASSLWLGAPDNEQFF	TGTGCCAGCAGCTTATGGTTAGGAGCACCCGACAATGAGCAGTTCTTC
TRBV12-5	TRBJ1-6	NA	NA	CASGLSAGAKGSPLHF	TGTGCTAGTGGTTTGTCCGCAGGGGCAAAGGGTTCACCCCTCCACTTT
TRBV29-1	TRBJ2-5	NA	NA	CSARINGETQYF	TGCAGCGCCCGAATCAACGGGGAGACCCAGTACTTC
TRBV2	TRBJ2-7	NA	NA	CASSGQVSYEQYF	TGTGCCAGCAGTGGCCAGGTATCCTACGAGCAGTACTTC
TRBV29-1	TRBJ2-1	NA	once	CSVDGQRSVNEQFF	TGCAGCGTTGACGGCCAGCGCTCGGTTAATGAGCAGTTCTTC
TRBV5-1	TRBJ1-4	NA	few	CASSLAGVGEKLFF	TGCGCCAGCAGCTTGGCCGGGGTCGGCGAAAAACTGTTTTTT
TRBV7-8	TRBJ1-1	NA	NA	CASSPAGKVGNTEAFF	TGTGCCAGCAGCCCCGCCGGGAAGGTCGGGAACACTGAAGCTTTCTTT
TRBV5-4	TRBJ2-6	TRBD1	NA	CASSRDDRVGANVLTF	TGTGCCAGCAGTCGGGACGACAGGGTTGGGGCCAACGTCCTGACTTTC
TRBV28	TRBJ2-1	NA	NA	CASEGGYNEQFF	TGTGCCAGCGAAGGGGGCTACAATGAGCAGTTCTTC
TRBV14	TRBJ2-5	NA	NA	CASSQDRGTQYF	TGTGCCAGCAGCCAAGACCGGGGGACCCAGTACTTC
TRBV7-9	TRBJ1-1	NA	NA	CASSARTAEAFF	TGTGCCAGCAGCGCCAGGACTGCTGAAGCTTTCTTT
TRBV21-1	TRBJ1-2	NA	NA	CASSKVATPANYGYTF	TGTGCCAGCAGCAAAGTCGCGACTCCGGCTAACTATGGCTACACCTTC
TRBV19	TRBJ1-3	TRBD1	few	CASSIRTGLEGNTIYF	TGTGCCAGTAGTATCCGGACAGGGTTGGAGGGAAACACCATATATTTT
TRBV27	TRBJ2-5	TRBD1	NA	CASSSRGLKQETQYF	TGTGCCAGCAGTTCCAGGGGGCTAAAACAAGAGACCCAGTACTTC
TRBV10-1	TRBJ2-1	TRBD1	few	CASRHMDRGNEQFF	TGCGCCAGCAGACATATGGACAGGGGGAATGAGCAGTTCTTC
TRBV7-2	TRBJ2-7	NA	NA	CASSLGLGGALAYEQYF	TGTGCCAGCAGCTTAGGTTTGGGCGGGGCCCTTGCCTACGAGCAGTACTTC
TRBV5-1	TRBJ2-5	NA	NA	CASSPGAGIPETQYF	TGCGCCAGCAGCCCTGGAGCCGGGATCCCCGAGACCCAGTACTTC
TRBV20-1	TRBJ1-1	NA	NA	CSAARAAEAFF	TGCAGTGCGGCGAGGGCTGCTGAAGCTTTCTTT
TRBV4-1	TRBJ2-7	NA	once	CASSLFDRDYEQYF	TGCGCCAGCAGCCTATTCGACCGGGACTACGAGCAGTACTTC
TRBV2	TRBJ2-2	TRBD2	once	CASSDLAASGTGELFF	TGTGCCAGCAGTGATCTCGCGGCTAGCGGGACCGGGGAGCTGTTTTTT
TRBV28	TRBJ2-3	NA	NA	CASVPGLGTDTQYF	TGTGCCAGCGTCCCGGGACTTGGGACAGATACGCAGTATTTT
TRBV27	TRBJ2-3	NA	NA	CASSLFGADTQYF	TGTGCCAGCAGTTTATTTGGAGCAGATACGCAGTATTTT
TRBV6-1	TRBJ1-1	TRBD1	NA	CASSDRRTGRTEAFF	TGTGCCAGCAGTGATCGACGGACAGGGAGGACTGAAGCTTTCTTT
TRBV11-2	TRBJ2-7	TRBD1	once	CASSSDRGDEQYF	TGTGCCAGCAGCTCGGACAGGGGAGACGAGCAGTACTTC
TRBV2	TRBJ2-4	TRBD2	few	CASSVSGVAKNIQYF	TGTGCCAGCAGTGTTAGCGGGGTAGCCAAAAACATTCAGTACTTC
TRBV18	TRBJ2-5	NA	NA	CASSKELEEAQYF	TGTGCCAGCTCCAAGGAACTAGAAGAGGCCCAGTACTTC
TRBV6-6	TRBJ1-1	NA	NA	CASSWVFGRDATEAFF	TGTGCCAGCAGTTGGGTATTCGGCAGGGATGCAACTGAAGCTTTCTTT
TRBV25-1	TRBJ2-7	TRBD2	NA	CASSGTSGAAYEQYF	TGTGCCAGCAGTGGGACTAGCGGGGCGGCCTACGAGCAGTACTTC
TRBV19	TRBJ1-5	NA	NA	CASKKDGAGGPQHF	TGTGCCAGTAAAAAGGACGGGGCCGGGGGGCCCCAGCATTTT
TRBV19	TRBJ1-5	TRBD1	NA	CASSMNHRGARQPQHF	TGTGCCAGTAGTATGAATCACAGGGGTGCGAGACAGCCCCAGCATTTT
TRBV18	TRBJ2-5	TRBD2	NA	CASSPPSGRETQYF	TGTGCCAGCTCACCACCTAGCGGGAGAGAGACCCAGTACTTC
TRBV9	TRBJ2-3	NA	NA	CASSIGRQGPHLTSTDTQYF	TGTGCCAGCAGCATAGGGCGGCAGGGGCCCCACCTTACTAGCACAGATACGCAGTATTTT
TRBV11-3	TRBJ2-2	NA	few	CASSQGEIGELFF	TGTGCCAGCAGCCAAGGGGAAATCGGGGAGCTGTTTTTT
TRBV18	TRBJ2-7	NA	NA	CASSPSGERPYEQYF	TGTGCCAGCTCACCATCGGGGGAGAGGCCCTACGAGCAGTACTTC
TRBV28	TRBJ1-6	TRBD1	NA	CASTYRDRPNSPLHF	TGTGCCAGCACTTACCGGGACAGGCCGAATTCACCCCTCCACTTT
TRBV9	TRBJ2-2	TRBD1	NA	CASSPRDSSTGELFF	TGTGCCAGCAGCCCCCGGGACAGCTCCACCGGGGAGCTGTTTTTT
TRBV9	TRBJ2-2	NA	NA	CASSVTGSTGELFF	TGTGCCAGCAGCGTCACAGGGTCCACCGGGGAGCTGTTTTTT
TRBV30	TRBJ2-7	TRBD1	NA	CAWSADRGGMEQYF	TGTGCCTGGAGCGCGGACAGGGGGGGTATGGAGCAGTACTTC
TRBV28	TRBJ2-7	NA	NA	CASSLGGYEQYF	TGTGCCAGCAGTTTAGGGGGGTACGAGCAGTACTTC
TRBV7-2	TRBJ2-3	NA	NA	CASSSLASDTQYF	TGTGCCAGCAGCTCCTTAGCCTCCGATACGCAGTATTTT
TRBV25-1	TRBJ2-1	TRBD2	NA	CASSDRAGGYNEQFF	TGTGCCAGCAGTGATCGCGCGGGAGGGTACAATGAGCAGTTCTTC
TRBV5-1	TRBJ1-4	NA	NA	CASSLTTGNEKLFF	TGCGCCAGCAGCTTAACCACAGGGAATGAAAAACTGTTTTTT
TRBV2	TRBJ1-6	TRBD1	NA	CASSRGQGKLLSSPLHF	TGTGCCAGCAGTCGAGGACAGGGGAAATTATTGAGTTCACCCCTCCACTTT
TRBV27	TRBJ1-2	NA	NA	CASSASRVVTGNGYTF	TGTGCCAGCAGTGCTTCACGCGTAGTCACAGGGAATGGCTACACCTTC
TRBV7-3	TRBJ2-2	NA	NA	CASSLNRGQTGELFF	TGTGCCAGCAGCTTAAATCGCGGACAGACCGGGGAGCTGTTTTTT
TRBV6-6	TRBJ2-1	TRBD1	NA	CASSGQGDSNEQFF	TGTGCCAGCAGCGGCCAGGGGGACAGTAATGAGCAGTTCTTC
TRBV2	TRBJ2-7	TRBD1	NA	CASRRQGPYEQYF	TGTGCCAGCAGGCGACAGGGACCTTACGAGCAGTACTTC